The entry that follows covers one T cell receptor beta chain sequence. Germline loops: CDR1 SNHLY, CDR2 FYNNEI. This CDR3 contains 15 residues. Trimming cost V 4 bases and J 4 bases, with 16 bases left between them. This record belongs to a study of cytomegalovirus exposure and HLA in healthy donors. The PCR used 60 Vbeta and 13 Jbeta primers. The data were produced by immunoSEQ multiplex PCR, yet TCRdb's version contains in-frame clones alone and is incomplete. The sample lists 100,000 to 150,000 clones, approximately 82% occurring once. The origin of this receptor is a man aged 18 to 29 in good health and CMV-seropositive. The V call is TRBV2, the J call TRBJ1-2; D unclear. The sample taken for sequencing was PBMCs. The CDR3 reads CASSAVTGSPYGYTF. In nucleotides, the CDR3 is TGTGCCAGCAGTGCGGTTACGGGGTCTCCCTATGGCTACACCTTC. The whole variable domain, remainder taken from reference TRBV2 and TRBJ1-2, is EPEVTQTPSHQVTQMGQEVILRCVPISNHLYFYWYRQILGQKVEFLVSFYNNEISEKSEIFDDQFSVERPDGSNFTLKIRSTKLEDSAMYFCASSAVTGSPYGYTFGSGTRLTVV.